There are a few counts of the clone carrying this T cell receptor (beta chain). Its antigen remains unknown. The sample belongs to a study of T cells in localized non-small cell lung cancer. Sequencing was performed with immunoSEQ multiplex PCR; in TCRdb, only in-frame clones are kept and a portion is missing. The sample shows about 8,200 clones, roughly 59% of them seen only once. Points from the study as a whole: Patients showing higher blood T cell density tended to see longer overall survival. Detection in adjacent lung was observed for a median around 50 of the top 100 tumor clones. Clonality peaked in uninvolved adjacent lung rather than tumor.

V shed 4 bases, J shed 3 bases, and the junction held 1 base outside the gene matches. This CDR3 has 13 amino acids. Germline lookup yields CDR1 KGHSH and CDR2 LQKENI. The chain uses TRBV18 and TRBJ2-7; 9 nucleotides agree with TRBD1. The sequencing used lymph node tissue, collected before any cancer treatment. This clonotype originated in a male donor aged 60 or over with stage I squamous cell lung carcinoma. In DNA form, the CDR3 reads TGTGCCAGCTCACTGGGACAGGGCTACGAGCAGTACTTC. Amino acids: CASSLGQGYEQYF.